This TCR beta chain was recorded in a study of T-cell memory formation after mild COVID-19 (dated by TCRdb to about 2021). Describing the broader study: Most TCR sequence clusters were specific to one of the two donors. In two donors, T-cell clones that expanded and contracted after mild COVID-19 were followed by sequencing TCRalpha and TCRbeta repertoires longitudinally. The cohort was made up of two young adult volunteers, one female and one male, who were previously healthy.

Ficoll-Paque density gradient centrifugation was the method used to isolate PBMCs. Comments on this clonotype: Its antigen has not been determined. Per-base qualities were not stored, and no clone one base away is much larger.

Broad study findings and their caveats: SARS-CoV-2 specificity of the second-wave clones peaking on day 37 was not confirmed. Contracting CD4+ clones turned up mainly in the CM and EM memory subsets, whereas EMRA was where CD8+ clones were enriched. Clones that contracted from day 15 to 85 showed balanced CD4/CD8 phenotypes, whereas a second wave of clones that expanded from day 15 to 37 leaned towards CD4+. The study covered only a couple of mild cases, and larger cohorts including severe cases with pre-infection samples were considered necessary. Some responding clones were detected in pre-infection memory, suggesting pre-existing cross-reactive memory T cells joined the SARS-CoV-2 response.

For CDR1 and CDR2, the germline V gene (reference sequence) lists SEHNR and FQNEAQ. The CDR3 holds 16 amino acids from the cysteine to the phenylalanine. The kept DNA is CDR3 alone, 48 bases in frame from the first base. V is pared back by 7 bases and J by 8 bases, with 24 bases lying between the germline termini. For sequencing, an Illumina NovaSeq 6000 was employed. cDNA libraries for TCRalpha and TCRbeta were prepared by 5'RACE using constant-segment primers, with sample barcodes and unique molecular identifiers added. Trizol reagent was used to extract RNA from every sample. The libraries were amplified in two PCR steps, and the second step added a second sample barcode and Illumina TruSeq adapters. The libraries were sequenced on an Illumina NovaSeq using 2 x 150 bp paired-end reads. As for the authors' bioinformatics: Demultiplexing of reads and collapsing into UMI-guided consensus sequences were performed with migec v1.2.7. Using mixcr v2.1.11, the UMI consensuses were aligned to TRA and TRB V and J templates and assembled into clonotypes. A clonotype was counted as expanded or contracted only if both edgeR and NoisET called the change significant, with noise models trained on biological replicates. For edgeR calls, the cutoffs were a false discovery rate-adjusted p below 0.01 and a log2 fold-change threshold of 1. PCA with hierarchical clustering of max-normalized trajectories of the 1000 most abundant clonotypes was used as exploratory dynamics analysis. Each responding clone was given a CD4 or CD8 phenotype based on the CD4+ and CD8+ repertoires, which had been sequenced separately. The public reads were reprocessed in TCRdb via fastp at Q25 and MiXCR, keeping in-frame beta chains. Under each unique CDR3 protein, matching rows form one entry showing the most common genes and DNA. These V and J calls rely on TCRdb rather than the paper's analysis. The sample has roughly 240,000 distinct CDR3 sequences on record, roughly 14% of them singletons. The top ten clones comprise 2.1% of the sample.

This sequence uses TRBV7-9 and TRBJ2-1; TRBD2 is a weak D gene call, 5 bases matching. This sequence was found in an adult woman who had mild COVID-19 (a few samples of this study predate the infection). The sample titles of this study are shuffled in the database, so cell type and time point are left out; the donor was told from shared clones. Material: PBMCs or a T cell subset sorted from them (not recorded which). The DNA reads TGTGCCAGCACCTCGCCTCTAGCCACCGGCGGAGATGAGCAGTTCTTC. It is translated as CASTSPLATGGDEQFF.